The clone carrying this T cell receptor (beta chain) came up a few times. This CDR3 is 13 amino acids long. V gave up 1 base and J gave up 5 bases; unmatched junction bases: 2. The germline V gene has CDR1 GTSNPN and CDR2 SVGIG (reference sequence). Assay used: immunoSEQ multiplex PCR; TCRdb lists only in-frame clones, some missing. The sample consists of about 48,000 clones, 80% to 90% of them appearing once. This specimen belongs to a study of T cell changes during pregnancy in multiple sclerosis. The input for sequencing was CD4+ T cells from peripheral blood mononuclear cells, taken in the second trimester of pregnancy. The chain links TRBV30 to TRBJ1-1, with 9 bases matching TRBD1. This receptor was identified in a female donor with multiple sclerosis, enrolled in a pregnancy study. This CDR3 is CAWSATGGTEAFF. The CDR3 nucleotides are TGTGCCTGGAGTGCGACAGGGGGGACTGAAGCTTTCTTT.